Listed below are T cell receptor beta chains from one sample, sequenced in a study of chemoradiotherapy in HPV16-positive cancers. Assay: immunoSEQ multiplex PCR; the TCRdb copy retains only in-frame clones and omits some. The sample records some 30,000 clones, around 80% being singletons. Sample: blood, taken from a patient who underwent chemoradiotherapy. The receptors were sampled from a human donor with HPV-associated anogenital cancer. Each CDR3 is given with its conserved first and last residue. The order of the fields is clone size, V gene, J gene, D gene, CDR3 DNA, CDR3 protein. A D gene is named only where the DNA matches it firmly. Not every row has a clone size; where given, it reads once, few, many or a size class.

size: .
V: TRBV5-1
J: TRBJ2-3
D: TRBD1
DNA: TGCGCCAGCAGCTGGGACAGCTCTAGCACAGATACGCAGTATTTT
CDR3: CASSWDSSSTDTQYF

size: .
V: TRBV6-1
J: TRBJ2-4
D: .
DNA: TGTGCGGTGGCATATGAGGACATTCAGTACTTC
CDR3: CAVAYEDIQYF

size: .
V: TRBV7-3
J: TRBJ1-4
D: .
DNA: TGTGCCAGCAGCCCAGAGGGGGGCCAGAGGCTGTTTTTT
CDR3: CASSPEGGQRLFF

size: .
V: TRBV18
J: TRBJ1-2
D: TRBD1
DNA: TGTGCCAGCTCACCACTAGACAGGGGCCATGGCTACACCTTC
CDR3: CASSPLDRGHGYTF

size: few
V: TRBV7-8
J: TRBJ2-1
D: .
DNA: TGTGCCAGCAGCCTAGGGACCCGCGCGGAGGGGGGGTTCTTC
CDR3: CASSLGTRAEGGFF

size: .
V: TRBV6-1
J: TRBJ2-5
D: .
DNA: TGTGCCAGCAGTAGGGGACACCGAGAGACCCAGTACTTC
CDR3: CASSRGHRETQYF

size: .
V: TRBV5-1
J: TRBJ2-5
D: .
DNA: TGCGCCAGCAGCTTGGCTGGCCAGGCAGCGCGAGAGACCCAGTACTTC
CDR3: CASSLAGQAARETQYF

size: few
V: TRBV7-8
J: TRBJ2-7
D: .
DNA: TGTGCCAGCAGCCACCTCAGGGGATCCTACGAGCAGTACTTC
CDR3: CASSHLRGSYEQYF

size: few
V: TRBV27
J: TRBJ2-5
D: TRBD1
DNA: TGTGCCAGCAGCCGGGACAGGGGTGAGATCGAGACCCAGTACTTC
CDR3: CASSRDRGEIETQYF

size: .
V: TRBV18
J: TRBJ2-2
D: .
DNA: TGTGCCAGCTCACTTATCGGGACGGGCACCGGGGAGCTGTTTTTT
CDR3: CASSLIGTGTGELFF

size: once
V: TRBV4-1
J: TRBJ1-5
D: .
DNA: TGCGCCAGCAGCCCAGGGGTCGCGAGCAATCAGCCCCAGCATTTT
CDR3: CASSPGVASNQPQHF

size: .
V: TRBV28
J: TRBJ1-5
D: .
DNA: TGTGCCAGCAGCAAAGGTTTGGGATCCTCACCTTATCAGCCCCAGCATTTT
CDR3: CASSKGLGSSPYQPQHF

size: .
V: TRBV6-1
J: TRBJ1-3
D: .
DNA: TGTGCCAGCAGTGACGGGTCTGGAAACACCATATATTTT
CDR3: CASSDGSGNTIYF

size: .
V: TRBV9
J: TRBJ2-7
D: TRBD2
DNA: TGTGCCAGCAGCGGAGGACCCGGGACTAGCGGGTTAGTTGCCGAGCAGTACTTC
CDR3: CASSGGPGTSGLVAEQYF

size: .
V: TRBV15
J: TRBJ1-5
D: .
DNA: TGTGCCACCAGCAGAAAACAGGAGGATCAGCCCCAGCATTTT
CDR3: CATSRKQEDQPQHF

size: few
V: TRBV7-8
J: TRBJ1-5
D: .
DNA: TGTGCCAGCAGCCAGGGACGGAGGCAGCCCCAGCATTTT
CDR3: CASSQGRRQPQHF

size: .
V: TRBV27
J: TRBJ2-1
D: TRBD1
DNA: TGTGCCAGCAGTTCCAGGGGGCGAAATGAGCAGTTCTTC
CDR3: CASSSRGRNEQFF

size: .
V: TRBV7-2
J: TRBJ2-2
D: .
DNA: TGTGCCAGCAGCTTTCAACGGAACACCGGGGAGCTGTTTTTT
CDR3: CASSFQRNTGELFF

size: once
V: TRBV19
J: TRBJ2-1
D: TRBD2
DNA: TGTGCCAGTAGTATGGCGGTAGCGGGGGGACTTAATGAGCAGTTCTTC
CDR3: CASSMAVAGGLNEQFF

size: .
V: TRBV6-6
J: TRBJ2-1
D: .
DNA: TGTGCCAGCAGTTCCCCCGGGTCCCTGGGAAATGAGCAGTTCTTC
CDR3: CASSSPGSLGNEQFF

size: .
V: TRBV6-5
J: TRBJ1-2
D: .
DNA: TGTGCCAGCAGTTTCTCGGCGACAGGCGCTTTATATGGCTACACCTTC
CDR3: CASSFSATGALYGYTF

size: .
V: TRBV11-3
J: TRBJ2-2
D: TRBD2
DNA: TGTGCCAGCAGCTTAAGCGGGGTTCTGGTCGGGGAGCTGTTTTTT
CDR3: CASSLSGVLVGELFF

size: .
V: TRBV6-5
J: TRBJ2-3
D: .
DNA: TGTGCCAGCAGTGAACAAATTAGCACAGATACGCAGTATTTT
CDR3: CASSEQISTDTQYF

size: .
V: TRBV2
J: TRBJ2-7
D: TRBD1
DNA: TGTGCCAGCAGTGAAGCTCTGACAGGGCGCTACGAGCAGTACTTC
CDR3: CASSEALTGRYEQYF

size: .
V: TRBV2
J: TRBJ2-1
D: .
DNA: TGTGCCAGCAGTGAAGTGGGGGGGCCAAGTGAGCAGTTCTTC
CDR3: CASSEVGGPSEQFF

size: few
V: TRBV19
J: TRBJ1-1
D: .
DNA: TGTGCCAGTAGTATAGGGTCGACTCATCGGACTGAAGCTTTCTTT
CDR3: CASSIGSTHRTEAFF

size: few
V: TRBV9
J: TRBJ1-1
D: TRBD1
DNA: TGTGCCAGCAGCGTAGCGGCAGGGGGCACTGAAGCTTTCTTT
CDR3: CASSVAAGGTEAFF

size: .
V: TRBV7-3
J: TRBJ2-3
D: .
DNA: TGTGCCAGCAGCTTAGCCCACACAGATACGCAGTATTTT
CDR3: CASSLAHTDTQYF

size: .
V: TRBV29-1
J: TRBJ2-2
D: .
DNA: TGCAGCGTTGAAGACAGGCGGAACACCGGGGAGCTGTTTTTT
CDR3: CSVEDRRNTGELFF

size: .
V: TRBV11-2
J: TRBJ1-5
D: .
DNA: TGTGCCAGCAGCTTGCGACAGTCCACTCTTTATAGCAATCAGCCCCAGCATTTT
CDR3: CASSLRQSTLYSNQPQHF

size: .
V: TRBV15
J: TRBJ2-3
D: .
DNA: TGTGCCACCAGCAGAAGCAGGGTTGGATCAGATACGCAGTATTTT
CDR3: CATSRSRVGSDTQYF

size: once
V: TRBV7-9
J: TRBJ1-2
D: .
DNA: TGTGCCAGCAGCGTGTACTCCGGGATCACCTTC
CDR3: CASSVYSGITF

size: .
V: TRBV5-1
J: TRBJ2-7
D: .
DNA: TGCGCCAGCAGCTTGGCCATTAGGGGGGGTCTCGAGCAGTACTTC
CDR3: CASSLAIRGGLEQYF